This T cell receptor beta chain was sequenced during a study of CXCR3-negative and CXCR3-positive naive CD8 T cells. The TRB cDNA libraries were prepared by 5' RACE with UMI labels. Using the 5' RACE reads, TCRdb records one entry per CDR3 protein without DNA. The ten top clones account for about a quarter, within a sample of over 55,000 distinct CDR3 sequences. Turning to this clonotype: Its target is not known.

Germline V CDR1 and CDR2: SGDLS, YYNGEE. This CDR3 is 14 amino acids long. Study-wide results and limits: Once cells were cryopreserved, CXCR3 expression went down partly, and most assays used fresh PBMCs. Diversity proved comparably high across both naive subsets and much lower in memory CD8+ cells. Similar levels of surface CD5 were seen between naive subsets; TCR strength was inferred from TRB CDR3 properties.

Sequences were obtained from memory CD8+ T cells from blood. The chain joins TRBV9 to TRBJ1-2. The clonotype was recovered from a human donor in good health. Some clones in this sample may be carry-over from other donors' samples. This CDR3 reads CASSLMGDDYGYTF. The whole variable domain, filled in from reference TRBV9 and TRBJ1-2, reads DSGVTQTPKHLITATGQRVTLRCSPRSGDLSVYWYQQSLDQGLQFLIQYYNGEERAKGNILERFSAQQFPDLHSELNLSSLELGDSALYFCASSLMGDDYGYTFGSGTRLTVV.